These T cell receptor beta chains were read from a single sample in a study of blood T cell repertoires in COVID-19. This table comes from immunoSEQ multiplex PCR, and its TCRdb copy is limited to in-frame clones, with some not included. The table includes 200,000 to 250,000 clones, about 80% detected once. Sequencing was performed on PBMCs or T cells enriched from blood (not recorded which). The receptor source for this set is a man aged 60 to 69 who had recovered from COVID-19. CDR3s include the opening cysteine and the closing phenylalanine or tryptophan. The order of the fields is J gene, V gene, CDR3 protein.

j_gene: TRBJ1-3
v_gene: TRBV11-2
CDR3aa: CASSLTGSGNTIYF

j_gene: TRBJ2-7
v_gene: TRBV5-1
CDR3aa: CASSWDSTPSYEQYF

j_gene: TRBJ1-5
v_gene: TRBV6-1
CDR3aa: CASSEKGHQPQHF

j_gene: TRBJ2-3
v_gene: TRBV11-2
CDR3aa: CASSLGGGNTDTQYF

j_gene: TRBJ1-5
v_gene: TRBV5-1
CDR3aa: CASSLDGQPQHF

j_gene: TRBJ1-1
v_gene: TRBV7-2
CDR3aa: CASSLERGMNTEAFF

j_gene: TRBJ1-1
v_gene: TRBV12-5
CDR3aa: CASESTYLRDTLNTEAFF

j_gene: TRBJ2-2
v_gene: TRBV19
CDR3aa: CASSIGQGNTGELFF

j_gene: TRBJ2-7
v_gene: TRBV6-5
CDR3aa: CASSYSGQGIYEQYF

j_gene: TRBJ2-2
v_gene: TRBV2
CDR3aa: CASNAREGRFNTGELFF

j_gene: TRBJ1-2
v_gene: TRBV25-1
CDR3aa: CASSQGPLYGYTF

j_gene: TRBJ1-1
v_gene: TRBV6-5
CDR3aa: CASSDRGQGRTEAFF

j_gene: TRBJ2-3
v_gene: TRBV9
CDR3aa: CASSPPLAGGTDTQYF

j_gene: TRBJ1-2
v_gene: TRBV9
CDR3aa: CASSVDPGGKGYTF

j_gene: TRBJ2-2
v_gene: TRBV6-5
CDR3aa: CASNRQGIGELFF

j_gene: TRBJ1-3
v_gene: TRBV24-1
CDR3aa: CATTPPAGTGNTIYF

j_gene: TRBJ1-1
v_gene: TRBV29-1
CDR3aa: CSAQGDTEAFF

j_gene: TRBJ2-3
v_gene: TRBV5-1
CDR3aa: CASSLYGQGSTDTQYF